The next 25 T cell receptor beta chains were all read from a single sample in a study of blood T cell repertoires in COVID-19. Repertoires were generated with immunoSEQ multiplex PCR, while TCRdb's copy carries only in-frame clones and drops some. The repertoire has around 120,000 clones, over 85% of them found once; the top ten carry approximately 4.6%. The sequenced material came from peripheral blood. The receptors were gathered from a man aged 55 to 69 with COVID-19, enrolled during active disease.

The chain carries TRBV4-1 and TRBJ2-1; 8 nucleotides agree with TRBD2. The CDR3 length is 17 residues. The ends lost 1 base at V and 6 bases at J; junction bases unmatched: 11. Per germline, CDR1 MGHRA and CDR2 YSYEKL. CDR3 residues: CASSQGVQAGALNEQFF. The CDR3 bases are TGCGCCAGCAGCCAAGGGGTCCAAGCGGGAGCGCTCAATGAGCAGTTCTTC.

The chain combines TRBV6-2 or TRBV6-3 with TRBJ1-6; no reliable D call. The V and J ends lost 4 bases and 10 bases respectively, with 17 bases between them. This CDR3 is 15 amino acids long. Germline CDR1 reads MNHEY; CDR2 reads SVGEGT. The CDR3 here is CASSSGRDAGSPLHF. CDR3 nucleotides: TGTGCCAGCAGTTCCGGACGGGATGCTGGATCACCCCTCCACTTT.

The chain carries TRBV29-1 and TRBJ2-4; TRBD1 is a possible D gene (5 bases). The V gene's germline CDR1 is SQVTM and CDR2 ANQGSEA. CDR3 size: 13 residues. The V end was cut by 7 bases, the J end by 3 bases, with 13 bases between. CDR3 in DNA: TGCAGCGCGATAGGGGTGGGCAAAAACATTCAGTACTTC. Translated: CSAIGVGKNIQYF.

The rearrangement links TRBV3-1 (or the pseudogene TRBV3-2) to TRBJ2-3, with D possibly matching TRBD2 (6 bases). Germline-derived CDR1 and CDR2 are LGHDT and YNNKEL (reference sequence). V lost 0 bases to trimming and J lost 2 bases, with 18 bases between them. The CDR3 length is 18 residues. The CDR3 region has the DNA TGTGCCAGCAGCCAAGATGGGGGGATAGCGGACTTCACAGATACGCAGTATTTT. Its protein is CASSQDGGIADFTDTQYF.

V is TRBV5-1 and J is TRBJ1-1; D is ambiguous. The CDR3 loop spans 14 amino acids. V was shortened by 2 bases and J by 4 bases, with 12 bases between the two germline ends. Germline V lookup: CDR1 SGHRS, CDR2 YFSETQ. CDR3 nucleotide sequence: TGCGCCAGCAGCTTCGCGGGGTCGGGCACTGAAGCTTTCTTT. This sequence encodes CASSFAGSGTEAFF.

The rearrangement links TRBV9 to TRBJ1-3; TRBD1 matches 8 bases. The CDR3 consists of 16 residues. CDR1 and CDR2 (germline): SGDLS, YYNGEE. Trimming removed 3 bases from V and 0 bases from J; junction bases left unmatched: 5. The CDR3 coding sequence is TGTGCCAGCAGCGGGCAGGGGGCCATCTCTGGAAACACCATATATTTT. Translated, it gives CASSGQGAISGNTIYF.

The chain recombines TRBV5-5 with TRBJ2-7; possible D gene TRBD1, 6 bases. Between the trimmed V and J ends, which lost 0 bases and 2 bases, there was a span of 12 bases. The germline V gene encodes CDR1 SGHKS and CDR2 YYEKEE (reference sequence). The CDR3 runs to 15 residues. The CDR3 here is CASSLGRQAAYEQYF. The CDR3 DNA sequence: TGTGCCAGCAGCTTGGGCCGACAGGCCGCCTACGAGCAGTACTTC.

The CDR3 is CASSREVNTEAFF. The CDR3 region has the DNA TGTGCCAGCAGCAGAGAGGTGAACACTGAAGCTTTCTTT. This chain links TRBV4-2 with TRBJ1-1; no firm D call. Germline assignment: CDR1 LGHNA and CDR2 YNFKEQ. Trimming removed 5 bases from V and 0 bases from J, with 7 bases in between. This CDR3 region has 13 residues.

The CDR3 loop reads CASSAQAGGSPQHF. The CDR3 DNA follows: TGTGCCAGCAGCGCCCAAGCGGGAGGGTCGCCCCAGCATTTT. The chain combines TRBV6-4 with TRBJ1-5; D remains ambiguous. CDR1 MRHNA and CDR2 SNTAGT come from the germline V gene. With 6 bases removed from V and 9 bases from J, the gap between germline ends came to 18 bases. The CDR3 sequence is 14 residues long.

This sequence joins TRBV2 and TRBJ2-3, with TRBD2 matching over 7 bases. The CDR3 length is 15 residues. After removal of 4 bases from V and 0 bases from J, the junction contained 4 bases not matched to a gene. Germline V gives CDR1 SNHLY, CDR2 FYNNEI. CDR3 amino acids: CASSGLAESTDTQYF. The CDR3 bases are TGTGCCAGCAGTGGGCTAGCGGAGAGCACAGATACGCAGTATTTT.

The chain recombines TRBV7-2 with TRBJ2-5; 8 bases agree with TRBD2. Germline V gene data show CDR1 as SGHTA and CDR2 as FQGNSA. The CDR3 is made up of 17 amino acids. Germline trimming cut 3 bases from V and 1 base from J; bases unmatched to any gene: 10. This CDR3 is CASSFSLGLAFQETQYF. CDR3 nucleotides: TGTGCCAGCAGCTTTAGTCTCGGACTAGCATTCCAAGAGACCCAGTACTTC.

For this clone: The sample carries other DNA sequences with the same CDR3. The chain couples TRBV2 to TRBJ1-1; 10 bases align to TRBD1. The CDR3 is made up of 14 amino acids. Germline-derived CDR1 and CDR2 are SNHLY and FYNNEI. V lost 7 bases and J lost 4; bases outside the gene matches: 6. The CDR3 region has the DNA TGTGCCAGCACTCGACAGGGGGCGCCCACTGAAGCTTTCTTT. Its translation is CASTRQGAPTEAFF.

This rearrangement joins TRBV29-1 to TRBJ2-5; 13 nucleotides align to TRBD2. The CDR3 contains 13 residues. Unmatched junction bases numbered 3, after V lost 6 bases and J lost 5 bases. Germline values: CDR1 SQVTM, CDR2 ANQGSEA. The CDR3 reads CSVETSGRETQYF. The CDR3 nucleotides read TGCAGCGTCGAGACTAGCGGGAGGGAGACCCAGTACTTC.

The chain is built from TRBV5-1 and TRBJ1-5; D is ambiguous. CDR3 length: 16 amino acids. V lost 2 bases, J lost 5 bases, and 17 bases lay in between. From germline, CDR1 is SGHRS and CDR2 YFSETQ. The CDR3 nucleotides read TGCGCCAGCAGCTTCGACGGGTCTCAAGGAGATCAGCCCCAGCATTTT. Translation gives CASSFDGSQGDQPQHF.

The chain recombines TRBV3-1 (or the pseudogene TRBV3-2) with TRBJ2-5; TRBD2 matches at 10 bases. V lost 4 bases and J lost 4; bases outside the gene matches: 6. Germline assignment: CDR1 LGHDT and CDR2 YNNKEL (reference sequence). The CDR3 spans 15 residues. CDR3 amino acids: CASSLPSGSAETQYF. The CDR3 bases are TGTGCCAGCAGCCTTCCTAGCGGGAGCGCAGAGACCCAGTACTTC.

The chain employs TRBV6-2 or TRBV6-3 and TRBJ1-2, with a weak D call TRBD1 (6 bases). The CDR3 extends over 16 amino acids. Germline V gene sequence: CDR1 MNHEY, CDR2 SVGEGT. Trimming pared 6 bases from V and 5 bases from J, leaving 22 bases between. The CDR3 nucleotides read TGTGCCAGCAGCCGTTGGTCCGTTGGACAGAGATATGGCTACACCTTC. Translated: CASSRWSVGQRYGYTF.

CDR3 nucleotide sequence: TGTGCCAGAAGAACTAGCGGGAGAGGGTACGAGCAGTACTTC. This codes for CARRTSGRGYEQYF. The gene calls are TRBV3-1 (or the pseudogene TRBV3-2) and TRBJ2-7, with 11 bases fitting TRBD2. Germline V gives CDR1 LGHDT, CDR2 YNNKEL (reference sequence). The CDR3 is made up of 14 amino acids. The trim removed 9 bases at V and 4 bases at J, leaving 8 bases unmatched.

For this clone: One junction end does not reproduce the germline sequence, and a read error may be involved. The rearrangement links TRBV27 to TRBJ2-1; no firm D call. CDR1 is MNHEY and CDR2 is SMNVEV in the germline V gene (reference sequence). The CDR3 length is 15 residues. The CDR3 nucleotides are TGTGCCAGCAGTTTATCAACCGTGGGCCAGAGTCCCGTGGTCTTC. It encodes CASSLSTVGQSPVVF.

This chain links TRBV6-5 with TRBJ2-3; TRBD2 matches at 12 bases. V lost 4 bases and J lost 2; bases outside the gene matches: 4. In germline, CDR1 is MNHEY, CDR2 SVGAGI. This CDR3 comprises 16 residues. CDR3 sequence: CASSSTSGRPTDTQYF. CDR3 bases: TGTGCCAGCAGTTCGACTAGCGGGAGACCCACAGATACGCAGTATTTT.

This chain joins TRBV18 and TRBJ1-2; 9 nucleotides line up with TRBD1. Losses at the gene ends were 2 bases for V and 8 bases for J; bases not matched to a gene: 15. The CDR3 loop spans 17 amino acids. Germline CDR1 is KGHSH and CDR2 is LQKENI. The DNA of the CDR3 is TGTGCCAGCTCACCAACCCAGGGACAGGGATATATCGGGGGCTACACCTTC. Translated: CASSPTQGQGYIGGYTF.

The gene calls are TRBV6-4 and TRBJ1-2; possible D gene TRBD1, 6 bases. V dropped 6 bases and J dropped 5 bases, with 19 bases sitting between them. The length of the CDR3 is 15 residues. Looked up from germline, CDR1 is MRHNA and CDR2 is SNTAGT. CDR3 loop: CASRTPRQVPYGYTF. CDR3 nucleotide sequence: TGTGCCAGCAGGACCCCTCGACAGGTACCATATGGCTACACCTTC.

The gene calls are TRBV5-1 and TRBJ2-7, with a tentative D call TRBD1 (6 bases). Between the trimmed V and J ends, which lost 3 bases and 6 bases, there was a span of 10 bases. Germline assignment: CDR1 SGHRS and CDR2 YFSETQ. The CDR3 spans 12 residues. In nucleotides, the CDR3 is TGCGCCAGCAGCTCCCCAGGGGCCGAGCAGTACTTC. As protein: CASSSPGAEQYF.

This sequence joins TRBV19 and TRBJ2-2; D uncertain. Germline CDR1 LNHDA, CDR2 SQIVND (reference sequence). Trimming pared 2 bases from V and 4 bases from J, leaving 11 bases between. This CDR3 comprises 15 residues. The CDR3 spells CASSINRGTTGELFF. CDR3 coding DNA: TGTGCCAGTAGTATAAACCGAGGAACCACCGGGGAGCTGTTTTTT.

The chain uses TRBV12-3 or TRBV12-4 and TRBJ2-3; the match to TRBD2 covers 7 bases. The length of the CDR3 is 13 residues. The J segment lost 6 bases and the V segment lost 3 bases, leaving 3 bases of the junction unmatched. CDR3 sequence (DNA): TGTGCCAGCAGTTTTGGTAGCGGGGATACGCAGTATTTT. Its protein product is CASSFGSGDTQYF.

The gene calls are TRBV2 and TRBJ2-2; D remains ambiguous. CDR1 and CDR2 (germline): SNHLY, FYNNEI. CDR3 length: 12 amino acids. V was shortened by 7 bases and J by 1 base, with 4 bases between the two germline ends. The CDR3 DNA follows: TGTGCCAGCACTTTGAACACCGGGGAGCTGTTTTTT. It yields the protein CASTLNTGELFF.